Below, 16 T cell receptor beta chains from the same sample are listed, as sequenced in a study of a mutant IDH1 vaccine in newly diagnosed glioma. Clones were read by immunoSEQ multiplex PCR, and TCRdb kept only the in-frame ones, dropping some. The sample yields fewer than 35,000 clones, 78% seen once. These receptors lack a known antigen. As to time point: week 11, during vaccination. One vaccine dose held 300 ug of mutant IDH1 20-mer peptide and came with topical imiquimod. The material was PBMCs, obtained from a glioma patient whose treatment included an IDH1 peptide vaccine. These receptors all stem from a man aged 25-45 years with glioma.

The chain carries TRBV4-1 and TRBJ2-1, with 10 bases identical to TRBD2. Per the germline V gene, CDR1 is MGHRA and CDR2 is YSYEKL. The CDR3 has 15 amino acids. The junction had 8 bases not matched to a gene; V was cut back by 0 bases and J by 12 bases. In nucleotides, the CDR3 is TGCGCCAGCAGCCAAGAAGGAGCGGGAGGGAACACGCAGTTCTTC. Its translation: CASSQEGAGGNTQFF.

The CDR3 region is CASSYSGAGDNQPQHF. As DNA, the CDR3 is TGTGCCAGCAGTTACTCGGGGGCAGGGGACAATCAGCCCCAGCATTTT. V usage is TRBV6-6 and J usage is TRBJ1-5; the D gene is possibly TRBD1 (6 bases). The CDR3 loop spans 16 amino acids. Germline values: CDR1 MNHNY, CDR2 SVGAGI (reference sequence). Between the trimmed V and J ends, which lost 0 bases and 3 bases, there was a span of 12 bases.

The rearrangement joins TRBV2 to TRBJ2-3, with 7 nucleotides matching TRBD2. CDR1 and CDR2 from the germline V gene are SNHLY and FYNNEI. This CDR3 has 12 amino acids. The V segment lost 4 bases and the J segment 8 bases; nucleotides outside the gene matches: 3. The CDR3 DNA reads TGTGCCAGCAGTGCCTCGGGGGGTACGCAGTATTTT. This sequence encodes CASSASGGTQYF.

J is TRBJ1-1 and V is TRBV25-1, with a weak D call TRBD1 (6 bases). The CDR3 is made up of 13 amino acids. The ends were cut back, 0 bases at V and 8 bases at J, with 10 bases in the middle. Germline values: CDR1 MGHDK, CDR2 SYGVNS. CDR3 sequence reads: CASSEYWGQEAFF. The CDR3 DNA follows: TGTGCCAGCAGTGAATATTGGGGGCAGGAAGCTTTCTTT.

The V and J genes are TRBV2 and TRBJ2-1; D not resolved. V lost 5 bases and J lost 8, with 10 bases in between. Germline CDR1 and CDR2: SNHLY and FYNNEI. The CDR3 consists of 12 residues. CDR3 nucleotides: TGTGCCAGCAGTTTAGAAATGTATGAGCAGTTCTTC. Amino acid sequence: CASSLEMYEQFF.

This chain joins TRBV29-1 and TRBJ2-2; the match to TRBD1 covers 9 bases. This CDR3 is 15 amino acids long. J gave up 4 bases and V 0 bases, and 3 bases lay outside the gene matches. Germline CDR1 SQVTM, CDR2 ANQGSEA. The CDR3 here is CSVEDGTGFTGELFF. The DNA for the CDR3 is TGCAGCGTTGAAGACGGGACAGGGTTCACCGGGGAGCTGTTTTTT.

V usage is TRBV19 and J usage is TRBJ1-2; TRBD1 might be the D (5 bases). Per germline, CDR1 LNHDA and CDR2 SQIVND (reference sequence). Trimming shortened V by 6 bases and J by 5 bases, and 16 bases separated the two germline ends. The CDR3 length is 14 residues. CDR3 sequence: CASSPRGVGYGYTF. The CDR3 DNA is TGTGCCAGTAGCCCCCGGGGGGTCGGGTATGGCTACACCTTC.

The chain carries TRBV2 and TRBJ1-1; D possibly corresponds to TRBD1 (6 bases). Germline V CDR1 and CDR2: SNHLY, FYNNEI. V was cut by 8 bases and J by 1 base, with 11 bases left in between. The CDR3 is 13 amino acids. This CDR3 reads CASRDTQNTEAFF. In DNA form, the CDR3 reads TGTGCCAGCCGGGACACGCAGAACACTGAAGCTTTCTTT.

This clone was seen once. The chain employs TRBV29-1 and TRBJ1-2; D is undetermined. V gave up 6 bases and J gave up 8 bases, with 22 bases separating them. Germline loops: CDR1 SQVTM, CDR2 ANQGSEA. The CDR3 has 14 residues. The DNA for the CDR3 is TGCAGCGTCGACATACCGGGAGAGGCCATGGGCTACACCTTC. Translated, it gives CSVDIPGEAMGYTF.

The V and J genes are TRBV6-1 and TRBJ2-5; possible D gene TRBD2, 6 bases. The CDR3 is 15 residues long. Trimming shortened V by 7 bases and J by 5 bases, and 20 bases separated the two germline ends. Germline CDR1 is MNHNS and CDR2 is SASEGT. The CDR3 DNA reads TGTGCCAGCAAAAGGTTCCTCCCCCGGGGGGAGACCCAGTACTTC. Translation gives CASKRFLPRGETQYF.

The V and J genes are TRBV7-6 and TRBJ1-6; 10 nucleotides align to TRBD1. CDR3 size: 15 residues. Germline loops: CDR1 SGHVS, CDR2 FNYEAQ. V was pared by 2 bases and J by 8 bases, with 3 bases of the junction left unmatched. The CDR3: CASSLRQGADSPLHF. The CDR3 region has the DNA TGTGCCAGCAGCTTAAGACAGGGGGCAGATTCACCCCTCCACTTT.

The V gene is TRBV5-1, the J gene TRBJ2-7; D is ambiguous. The CDR3 has 12 residues. Germline V gene sequence: CDR1 SGHRS, CDR2 YFSETQ. V lost 2 bases to trimming and J lost 3 bases, with 6 bases between them. The chain's CDR3 is CASSFQNYEQYF. For the CDR3, the DNA is TGCGCCAGCAGCTTCCAGAACTACGAGCAGTACTTC.

The chain links TRBV25-1 to TRBJ1-2; D possibly corresponds to TRBD1 (6 bases). This CDR3 is 15 amino acids long. Germline lookup yields CDR1 MGHDK and CDR2 SYGVNS. V was clipped by 1 base and J by 4 bases, with 13 bases between them. CDR3 DNA: TGTGCCAGCAGTGAATCAGGGGCGCGGATCTATGGCTACACCTTC. Amino acid sequence: CASSESGARIYGYTF.

For the CDR3, the DNA is TGCGCCAGCAGCCTAACAGTGAGAGAGACCCAGTACTTC. As protein: CASSLTVRETQYF. This chain links TRBV4-1 with TRBJ2-5; D gene unclear. From germline, CDR1 is MGHRA and CDR2 YSYEKL. Trimming cost V 4 bases and J 4 bases, with 10 bases left between them. The CDR3 has 13 residues.

V is TRBV6-5 and J is TRBJ2-3; perhaps TRBD2 as D (5 bases). There are 15 residues in the CDR3. Germline V gene data show CDR1 as MNHEY and CDR2 as SVGAGI. Trimming took off 2 bases at V and 2 bases at J, with 11 bases between the two ends. Written as DNA, the CDR3 is TGTGCCAGCAGTTACGGAGCGGCGGACACAGATACGCAGTATTTT. Its translation is CASSYGAADTDTQYF.

The table lists this clone with a few counts. The chain couples TRBV18 to TRBJ1-1; the D gene is possibly TRBD1 (5 bases). The V and J ends lost 3 bases and 3 bases respectively, with 5 bases between them. Germline assignment: CDR1 KGHSH and CDR2 LQKENI. The CDR3 is 12 residues long. The CDR3 region has the DNA TGTGCCAGCTCACCGACAGACACTGAAGCTTTCTTT. Amino acids: CASSPTDTEAFF.